The 32 T cell receptor beta chains given below trace back to one sample, sequenced in a study of technical replicates of blood from several donors. Assay used: immunoSEQ multiplex PCR; TCRdb lists only in-frame clones, some missing. The sample has about 70,000 clones, roughly nine tenths seen once; the top ten hold roughly 5%. The sequenced sample consisted of PBMCs. The origin of the receptors is a human donor in good health. Some clones in this sample may be carry-over from other donors' samples.

The chain employs TRBV6-1 and TRBJ2-3; 9 bases align to TRBD1. The CDR3 has 12 amino acids. Unmatched junction bases numbered 4, after V lost 6 bases and J lost 9 bases. Germline V gene data show CDR1 as MNHNS and CDR2 as SASEGT. The CDR3 bases are TGTGCCAGCAGAGGGGACAGGGCCACGCAGTATTTT. This encodes CASRGDRATQYF.

The rearrangement uses TRBV4-2 and TRBJ1-5; weak D call: TRBD1 (6 bases). In germline, CDR1 is LGHNA, CDR2 YNFKEQ. CDR3 length: 16 amino acids. Trimming stripped 0 bases from V and 1 base from J, with 10 bases between. CDR3 sequence (DNA): TGTGCCAGCAGCCAAGAAGGGGGGGGAAGCAATCAGCCCCAGCATTTT. Protein product: CASSQEGGGSNQPQHF.

This rearrangement joins TRBV7-8 to TRBJ1-6, with D perhaps matching TRBD1 (6 bases). The CDR3 extends over 14 amino acids. V shed 4 bases and J shed 8 bases, with 12 bases lying between them. Germline V lookup: CDR1 SGHVS, CDR2 FQNEAQ. The chain's CDR3 is CASSSQGSDSPLHF. The DNA of the CDR3 is TGTGCCAGCAGCTCTCAGGGGTCGGATTCACCCCTCCACTTT.

The chain has TRBV19 and TRBJ2-4, with 7 bases matching TRBD1. The J segment lost 4 bases and the V segment lost 4 bases, leaving 7 bases of the junction unmatched. CDR1 and CDR2 from the germline V gene are LNHDA and SQIVND (reference sequence). This CDR3 spans 15 amino acids. The CDR3 reads CASSTTRDRKNIQYF. The DNA for the CDR3 is TGTGCCAGTAGTACGACCCGGGACAGAAAAAACATTCAGTACTTC.

The count of this clone is one. The chain links TRBV7-3 to TRBJ2-3, with 14 positions matching TRBD2. CDR1 SGHTA and CDR2 FQGTGA come from the germline V gene. Germline trimming cut 5 bases from V and 3 bases from J; bases unmatched to any gene: 4. This CDR3 is 16 amino acids long. As DNA, the CDR3 is TGTGCCAGCAGCATCGGGACTAGCGGGAGAACAGATACGCAGTATTTT. Protein sequence: CASSIGTSGRTDTQYF.

The chain joins TRBV9 to TRBJ2-1, with a weak D call TRBD2 (5 bases). CDR1 is SGDLS, CDR2 YYNGEE, per germline. Deletions cut 0 bases from V and 5 bases from J, with 12 bases between. The CDR3 runs 15 residues. The CDR3 region has the DNA TGTGCCAGCAGCGTAGAGGAGGCGACCAACAATGAGCAGTTCTTC. Translated: CASSVEEATNNEQFF.

The V gene is TRBV21-1, the J gene TRBJ2-3; the D segment call TRBD2 is taken from the table without a DNA check. TRBV21-1 is classified as a pseudogene. The CDR3 contains 16 residues. CDR3 amino acids: CASSKGGGTSTDTQYF. The CDR3, as DNA: TGTGCCAGCAGCAAAGGGGGCGGGACTAGCACAGATACGCAGTATTTT.

This chain joins TRBV7-2 and TRBJ1-1; 8 nucleotides agree with TRBD1. CDR1 and CDR2 from the germline V gene are SGHTA and FQGNSA. The CDR3 consists of 16 residues. V shed 5 bases and J 5 bases; nucleotides not matched to a gene: 13. Here the CDR3 DNA reads TGTGCCAGCAGCGTACCCGCAGGGGGCTGGGGAACTGAAGCTTTCTTT. This translates into CASSVPAGGWGTEAFF.

This clone was picked up a small number of times. The gene calls are TRBV5-1 and TRBJ1-5, with D perhaps TRBD1 (5 bases). Trimming left V 0 bases short and J 3 bases short, with 10 bases between. Germline CDR1 is SGHRS and CDR2 is YFSETQ. This CDR3 has 15 amino acids. The DNA of the CDR3 is TGCGCCAGCAGCTTGGGTTCAGGGCTCAATCAGCCCCAGCATTTT. It specifies CASSLGSGLNQPQHF.

The chain is built from TRBV14 and TRBJ1-4; D unclear. The germline V gene has CDR1 SGHDN and CDR2 FVKESK. The CDR3 totals 14 residues. With 1 base removed from V and 8 bases from J, the gap between germline ends came to 11 bases. CDR3 bases: TGTGCCAGCAGCCAAGCCCAGGCGGGGGAAAAACTGTTTTTT. Its translation: CASSQAQAGEKLFF.

This sequence joins TRBV29-1 and TRBJ2-3; 11 bases are a match to TRBD1. CDR3 length equals 15 residues. The trim removed 3 bases at V and 4 bases at J, leaving 6 bases unmatched. From germline, CDR1 is SQVTM and CDR2 ANQGSEA. In DNA form, the CDR3 reads TGCAGCGTTGAGGAAAGGACAGGGGGCCCAGATACGCAGTATTTT. It encodes CSVEERTGGPDTQYF.

This chain joins TRBV5-4 and TRBJ2-1, with D hard to call. The CDR3 has 13 amino acids. CDR1 and CDR2 (germline): SGHNT, YYREEE (reference sequence). Trimming cost V 0 bases and J 7 bases, with 8 bases left between them. The DNA for the CDR3 is TGTGCCAGCAGCTTGGCCGTAATAAATGAGCAGTTCTTC. It translates to CASSLAVINEQFF.

The chain links TRBV15 to TRBJ2-1; 8 bases match TRBD1. Per germline, CDR1 LNHNV and CDR2 YYDKDF (reference sequence). J lost 3 bases, V lost 3 bases, and 13 bases had no gene match. There are 18 residues in the CDR3. The CDR3 reads CATSSHQGAARFYNEQFF. The CDR3 nucleotides read TGTGCCACCAGCAGTCATCAGGGGGCCGCCCGTTTCTACAATGAGCAGTTCTTC.

This clone was counted only a few times. The CDR3 DNA reads as TGTGCCAGCAGCCCAATGACCAGGGGCGAGCAGTACTTC. Encoded protein: CASSPMTRGEQYF. This rearrangement joins TRBV7-9 to TRBJ2-7, with a weak D call TRBD1 (6 bases). This CDR3 spans 13 amino acids. Germline V gene lookup returns CDR1 SEHNR and CDR2 FQNEAQ (reference sequence). The V end was cut by 5 bases, the J end by 6 bases, with 14 bases between.

The chain couples TRBV18 to TRBJ2-1, with 10 bases aligning to TRBD2. V dropped 4 bases and J dropped 12; count of bases not matched to a gene: 9. There are 14 residues in the CDR3. The germline CDR1 and CDR2 sequences are KGHSH and LQKENI. For the CDR3, the DNA is TGTGCCAGCTCACAGCGGGAGGGCCGTATGGGGCAGTTCTTC. Residues: CASSQREGRMGQFF.

The chain couples TRBV7-2 to TRBJ2-5, with 10 bases that match TRBD1. Germline lookup yields CDR1 SGHTA and CDR2 FQGNSA. V shed 5 bases and J 6 bases; nucleotides not matched to a gene: 12. This CDR3 region has 16 residues. CDR3 coding DNA: TGTGCCAGCAGCATCCCGCCGGGACAGGGGATACAGACCCAGTACTTC. Amino acid sequence: CASSIPPGQGIQTQYF.

With regard to this clone: One end of the junction does not line up with germline, which may come from a read error. The chain carries TRBV4-3 and TRBJ1-1; TRBD1 matches 8 bases. The germline CDR1 and CDR2 sequences are LGHNA and YSLEER. The CDR3 extends over 14 amino acids. CDR3 sequence: CASSQSASGGEVFF. The CDR3, as DNA: TGCGCCAGCAGCCAGTCAGCCTCAGGGGGCGAAGTTTTCTTT.

CDR3 DNA: TGTGCCAGCAGACTAGCGGGCGTAGGCTCCTACGAGCAGTACTTC. Translated, it gives CASRLAGVGSYEQYF. The chain recombines TRBV6-5 with TRBJ2-7, with TRBD2 identical over 9 bases. The trim removed 6 bases at V and 0 bases at J, leaving 6 bases unmatched. Germline-derived CDR1 and CDR2 are MNHEY and SVGAGI. The CDR3 is 15 amino acids.

The chain links TRBV6-1 to TRBJ2-1, with D tentatively TRBD2 (7 bases). The germline V gene has CDR1 MNHNS and CDR2 SASEGT. The ends were cut back, 4 bases at V and 0 bases at J, with 13 bases in the middle. This CDR3 is 16 amino acids long. DNA of the CDR3: TGTGCCAGCAGTGTAGGGGGGGCTAGCTCCTACAATGAGCAGTTCTTC. Its protein product is CASSVGGASSYNEQFF.

Worth noting for this clone: Since the CDR3 does not end with the conserved phenylalanine or tryptophan, this likely comes from a read error. Because the CDR3's place on the DNA is in doubt, the DNA is left out and the CDR3 is given as listed by TCRdb. V gene TRBV5-8 combines with J gene TRBJ1-1; TRBD1, the table's D call, lacks a check against the DNA. Germline assignment: CDR1 SGHTS and CDR2 YDEGEE. The CDR3 has 13 amino acids, counting both end residues. The CDR3 reads CASSQVGPGTVGV.

The chain employs TRBV7-3 and TRBJ2-5, with D possibly TRBD1 on 6 matching bases. The CDR3 loop spans 13 amino acids. CDR1 and CDR2 from the germline V gene are SGHTA and FQGTGA. Trimming took 2 bases from V and 3 from J, leaving 7 bases between them. CDR3 sequence reads: CASSLGQKETQYF. DNA for the CDR3: TGTGCCAGCAGCTTAGGACAGAAAGAGACCCAGTACTTC.

The J gene is TRBJ1-4, the V gene TRBV18, with D uncertain. CDR3 length: 16 residues. V lost 3 bases and J 0 bases, leaving 11 bases between the germline ends. Germline CDR1 KGHSH, CDR2 LQKENI. The CDR3 region is CASSPQDMATNEKLFF. CDR3 coding DNA: TGTGCCAGCTCACCCCAAGACATGGCAACTAATGAAAAACTGTTTTTT. Together with reference TRBV18 and TRBJ1-4, the CDR3 gives the full variable domain: NAGVMQNPRHLVRRRGQEARLRCSPMKGHSHVYWYRQLPEEGLKFMVYLQKENIIDESGMPKERFSAEFPKEGPSILRIQQVVRGDSAAYFCASSPQDMATNEKLFFGSGTQLSVL.

This chain connects TRBV5-6 to TRBJ2-2; TRBD1 aligns across 7 bases. Germline loops: CDR1 SGHDT, CDR2 YYEEEE. The ends lost 0 bases at V and 4 bases at J; junction bases unmatched: 3. The CDR3 runs 15 residues. CDR3 in DNA: TGTGCCAGCAGCTTGGTTCCAGGGGGCACCGGGGAGCTGTTTTTT. It translates to CASSLVPGGTGELFF.

The J gene is TRBJ1-2, the V gene TRBV2, with D possibly TRBD1 on 6 matching bases. Deletions cut 4 bases from V and 5 bases from J, with 14 bases between. The CDR3 spans 14 residues. Germline CDR1 reads SNHLY; CDR2 reads FYNNEI. CDR3: CASSGGGVVYGYTF. CDR3 nucleotides: TGTGCCAGCAGTGGAGGGGGGGTCGTGTATGGCTACACCTTC.

The chain is built from TRBV6-6 and TRBJ1-5; D uncertain. Germline CDR1 MNHNY, CDR2 SVGAGI (reference sequence). The CDR3 contains 13 residues. Trimming shortened V by 7 bases and J by 8 bases, and 15 bases separated the two germline ends. The CDR3 nucleotides are TGTGCCAGCACCCTCGAGGTGATAAAGCCCCAGCATTTT. Translated, it gives CASTLEVIKPQHF.

The chain recombines TRBV15 with TRBJ1-2, with 10 positions matching TRBD1. The germline V gene encodes CDR1 LNHNV and CDR2 YYDKDF (reference sequence). The CDR3 covers 13 residues. The ends lost 5 bases at V and 6 bases at J; junction bases unmatched: 3. The CDR3 DNA is TGTGCCACCAGCGGCGGGACAGGGGATGGCTACACCTTC. Translated: CATSGGTGDGYTF.

The CDR3 reads CSAGGAGSDIQYF. CDR3 bases: TGCAGCGCCGGCGGCGCCGGGTCAGACATTCAGTACTTC. The V gene is TRBV29-1, the J gene TRBJ2-4, with D unresolved. Germline CDR1 and CDR2: SQVTM and ANQGSEA. The CDR3 length is 13 residues. V lost 7 bases and J lost 8, with 18 bases in between.

This clone was counted a few times. This sequence joins TRBV6-6 and TRBJ1-3; TRBD1 aligns across 7 bases. J gave up 3 bases and V 7 bases, and 6 bases lay outside the gene matches. From germline, CDR1 is MNHNY and CDR2 SVGAGI (reference sequence). The CDR3 is 14 residues long. CDR3 coding DNA: TGTGCCAGCATCCAGGGGACAGTTGGAAACACCATATATTTT. Amino acid sequence: CASIQGTVGNTIYF.

The chain carries TRBV9 and TRBJ2-7; 7 nucleotides align to TRBD2. V shed 4 bases, J shed 6 bases, and the junction held 13 bases outside the gene matches. The CDR3 spans 15 residues. Germline CDR1 reads SGDLS; CDR2 reads YYNGEE. The CDR3 region is CASSPLSGTGPEQYF. Written as DNA, the CDR3 is TGTGCCAGCAGCCCCCTCAGCGGGACTGGTCCCGAGCAGTACTTC.

The J gene is TRBJ1-1, the V gene TRBV30; maybe TRBD1 (6 bases). The CDR3 loop spans 15 amino acids. Trimming took off 2 bases at V and 6 bases at J, with 19 bases between the two ends. The germline V gene has CDR1 GTSNPN and CDR2 SVGIG (reference sequence). The CDR3 loop is CAWSPLRGGVAEAFF. The CDR3 DNA reads as TGTGCCTGGAGTCCTCTCAGGGGCGGAGTGGCTGAAGCTTTCTTT.

J is TRBJ2-1 and V is TRBV6-6, with 9 bases lining up with TRBD2. Germline V gene data show CDR1 as MNHNY and CDR2 as SVGAGI (reference sequence). The CDR3 consists of 16 residues. Trimming removed 6 bases from V and 4 bases from J; junction bases left unmatched: 10. For the CDR3, the DNA is TGTGCCAGCAGCCCAGGCGGGAGGGCGGCGTACAATGAGCAGTTCTTC. Protein product: CASSPGGRAAYNEQFF.

The rearrangement joins TRBV6-5 to TRBJ1-6, with D tentatively TRBD1 (5 bases). Germline-derived CDR1 and CDR2 are MNHEY and SVGAGI. The CDR3 consists of 15 residues. Trimming stripped 0 bases from V and 4 bases from J, with 7 bases between. In DNA, the CDR3 is TGTGCCAGCAGTTACTCGGGGCGGTATAATTCACCCCTCCACTTT. Translating gives CASSYSGRYNSPLHF.